This T cell receptor (beta chain) is from a study of blood T cell repertoires in COVID-19. Study information: The cDNA or gDNA used as material had been derived from T cells, B-cell-depleted T cells, or PBMCs.

Original methodology: Reference gene primers were amplified, and this amplification served to estimate nucleated cell counts. TCRdb's copy holds only in-frame clones and misses some; the assay was immunoSEQ multiplex PCR. V, J and clone size reflect that table, while D and trimming were determined from the DNA. The sample includes tens of thousands of clones, 80% to 90% of them seen just once. This CDR3 region has 14 residues. Trimming removed 1 base from V and 5 bases from J, with 12 bases in between. In germline, CDR1 is SGHAT, CDR2 FQNNGV. Sequenced sample: peripheral blood. The chain has TRBV11-2 and TRBJ2-7, with a possible D match to TRBD2 (5 bases). The origin of this receptor is a woman aged 55-70 years with acute or convalescent COVID-19. In nucleotides, the CDR3 is TGTGCCAGCAGCTTAGCCGGGAATCGGCACGAGCAGTACTTC. The encoded protein is CASSLAGNRHEQYF.